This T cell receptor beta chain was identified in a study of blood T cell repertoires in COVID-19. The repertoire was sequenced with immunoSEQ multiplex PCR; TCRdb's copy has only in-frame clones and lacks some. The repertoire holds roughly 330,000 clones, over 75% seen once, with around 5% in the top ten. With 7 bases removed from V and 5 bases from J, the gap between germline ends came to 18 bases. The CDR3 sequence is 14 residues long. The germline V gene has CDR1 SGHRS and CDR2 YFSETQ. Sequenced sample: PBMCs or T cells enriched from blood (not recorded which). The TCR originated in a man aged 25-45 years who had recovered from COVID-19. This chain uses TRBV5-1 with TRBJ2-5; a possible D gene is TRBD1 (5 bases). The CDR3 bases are TGCGCCAGCTTCTCCCCAGGGTTTGCGGAGACCCAGTACTTC. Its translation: CASFSPGFAETQYF.